This T cell receptor beta chain was captured in a study of blood T cell repertoires in COVID-19. Study information: Donors in the United States, Italy and Spain gave samples during acute or convalescent COVID-19. From T cells, B-cell-depleted T cells, or PBMCs came the material, which was cDNA or gDNA.

Per the original data handling: The assay estimated nucleated cells by amplifying reference gene primers. The data were produced by immunoSEQ multiplex PCR, yet TCRdb's version contains in-frame clones alone and is incomplete. V and J calls plus clone size are reproduced from that table; the DNA served to infer D and trimming. The repertoire consists of approximately 170,000 clones, with more than 75% occurring once and the leading ten covering roughly 3.9%. The CDR3 has 16 residues. In germline, CDR1 is SGHNT, CDR2 YYREEE (reference sequence). Trimming stripped 0 bases from V and 0 bases from J, with 10 bases between.

J is TRBJ1-5 and V is TRBV5-4; D not certain. This TCR was recovered from a man between 18 and 29 years old with active or convalescent COVID-19. Input material: peripheral blood. This CDR3 is CASSLGGPDSNQPQHF. The CDR3 bases are TGTGCCAGCAGCTTGGGTGGCCCAGATAGCAATCAGCCCCAGCATTTT. Supplemented by reference TRBV5-4 and TRBJ1-5, the full variable domain reads ETGVTQSPTHLIKTRGQQVTLRCSSQSGHNTVSWYQQALGQGPQFIFQYYREEENGRGNFPPRFSGLQFPNYSSELNVNALELDDSALYLCASSLGGPDSNQPQHFGDGTRLSIL.